Listed below are T cell receptor beta chains from one sample, sequenced in a study of tumor-infiltrating lymphocytes in oesophageal squamous cell carcinoma. TCRdb re-called the PCR reads with MiXCR, one entry per CDR3 protein. The data show about 10,000 distinct CDR3 sequences, with roughly 64% seen just once and approximately 25% held by the top ten. Sequenced input: esophageal tumor tissue. Receptors originate from a female donor with esophageal squamous cell carcinoma. Both conserved end residues are part of each CDR3. A D gene is named only where the DNA matches it firmly. Clone size is shown for a subset of rows, as once, few, many or a class of expanded clone.

J,D,size,V,CDR3,DNA
TRBJ2-5,.,.,TRBV7-2,CASGPKAQYF,TGTGCCAGCGGACCGAAGGCCCAGTACTTC
TRBJ2-5,TRBD2,.,TRBV24-1,CATSGTSGAQETQYF,TGTGCCACCAGTGGGACTAGCGGTGCACAAGAGACCCAGTACTTC
TRBJ2-3,.,.,TRBV7-9,CASSLAPKAQYF,TGTGCCAGCAGCTTAGCCCCAAAAGCGCAGTATTTT
TRBJ2-1,TRBD2,.,TRBV7-3,CASSLSGGLGNEQFF,TGTGCCAGCAGTCTCAGCGGGGGGCTAGGGAATGAGCAGTTCTTC
TRBJ1-5,.,.,TRBV7-9,CASSLGGFGQPQHF,TGTGCCAGCAGCTTAGGAGGTTTTGGTCAGCCCCAGCATTTT
TRBJ2-1,.,.,TRBV7-6,CASSSLSHNEQFF,TGTGCCAGCAGCTCTCTCTCCCACAATGAGCAGTTCTTC
TRBJ2-7,TRBD1,many,TRBV10-3,CAISEAAGGIYEQYF,TGTGCCATCAGTGAGGCGGCAGGGGGCATTTACGAGCAGTACTTC
TRBJ2-3,.,.,TRBV6-1,CASRTWWDTQYF,TGTGCCAGCAGGACCTGGTGGGATACGCAGTATTTT
TRBJ2-1,.,.,TRBV10-1,CASSESGTYNEQFF,TGCGCCAGCAGTGAGAGCGGAACCTACAATGAGCAGTTCTTC
TRBJ2-3,.,few,TRBV7-3,CASSLQGPDTQYF,TGTGCCAGCAGCTTGCAGGGTCCAGATACGCAGTATTTT
TRBJ2-2,.,.,TRBV7-3,CASSLVLDTGELFF,TGTGCCAGCAGCTTAGTACTAGACACCGGGGAGCTGTTTTTT
TRBJ2-3,TRBD2,.,TRBV5-3,CASSQRLAGGLTDTQYF,TGTGCCAGCAGCCAGAGACTAGCGGGGGGGCTGACAGATACGCAGTATTTT
TRBJ2-1,.,.,TRBV7-3,CASSPPGTYEQFF,TGTGCCAGCAGTCCCCCCGGCACCTACGAGCAGTTCTTC
TRBJ2-7,TRBD2,.,TRBV6-6,CASKKTSGNYEQYF,TGTGCCAGCAAAAAGACTAGCGGAAATTACGAGCAGTACTTC